This T cell receptor (beta chain) was recovered during a study of control samples from healthy donors and cancer patients. This CDR3 has 17 amino acids. Germline values: CDR1 MNHEY, CDR2 SMNVEV (reference sequence). With V trimmed by 0 bases and J by 1 base, 9 bases remained unmatched. Produced via immunoSEQ multiplex PCR; TCRdb's table is partial and in-frame only. The sample consists of some 160,000 clones, over 85% of them appearing once. The chain links TRBV27 to TRBJ2-7; 7 nucleotides agree with TRBD2. The TCR sequence derives from a woman aged 35 to 49 in good health. The specimen was blood. The CDR3 DNA reads TGTGCCAGCAGTTTATCTGGGGCGGGGGAGCCATCCTACGAGCAGTACTTC. This codes for CASSLSGAGEPSYEQYF.